A selection of T cell receptor beta chains follows, all from one sample in a study of CD8 T cells in Susac syndrome. From the immunoSEQ multiplex PCR reads, TCRdb called clonotypes with MiXCR, one entry per CDR3 protein. This repertoire shows about 120,000 distinct CDR3 sequences, 96% found once; its top ten account for approximately 0.15%. Sequences were obtained from CD4+ T cells from PBMCs. These receptor sequences come from a human donor with Susac syndrome. The CDR3 runs from the conserved cysteine through the conserved F or W. D genes are given only for firm matches. Size tells how often a clone was seen (once, few, many) or the class of an expanded clone, and some rows leave it out.

d_call	clone_size	v_call	j_call	cdr3_aa	cdr3_nt
TRBD1	once	TRBV12-3/TRBV12-4	TRBJ1-4	CASSPTGGHEKLFF	TGTGCCAGCAGTCCTACAGGGGGGCATGAAAAACTGTTTTTT
TRBD2	NA	TRBV20-1	TRBJ2-3	CSARPSGRAADTQYF	TGCAGTGCTAGACCTAGCGGGAGGGCCGCAGATACGCAGTATTTT
TRBD1	NA	TRBV30	TRBJ1-2	CAWTQIMGDRPAYTF	TGTGCCTGGACCCAAATAATGGGGGACAGACCTGCCTACACCTTC
TRBD1	NA	TRBV29-1	TRBJ1-6	CSVETGGNSPLHF	TGCAGCGTTGAGACAGGGGGGAATTCACCCCTCCACTTT
TRBD2	NA	TRBV29-1	TRBJ2-1	CSVTSGRAPCF	TGCAGCGTTACAAGCGGGAGGGCGCCGTGCTTC
NA	NA	TRBV18	TRBJ2-3	CASSPPDYTQYF	TGTGCCAGCTCACCACCGGATTATACGCAGTATTTT
NA	NA	TRBV20-1	TRBJ2-2	CSARDPRQDTGELFF	TGCAGTGCTAGAGACCCCCGACAGGACACCGGGGAGCTGTTTTTT
TRBD1	NA	TRBV29-1	TRBJ1-1	CSSDDRGAAFF	TGCAGCAGTGATGACAGGGGGGCAGCTTTCTTT
NA	NA	TRBV14	TRBJ2-3	CASSQVDTQYF	TGTGCCAGCAGCCAAGTTGATACGCAGTATTTT
NA	NA	TRBV29-1	TRBJ2-3	CSVDQELGTDTQYF	TGCAGCGTTGATCAGGAGCTGGGGACAGATACGCAGTATTTT
TRBD1	NA	TRBV5-4	TRBJ1-2	CASSLRQGDGYTF	TGTGCCAGCAGCTTAAGACAGGGCGATGGCTACACCTTC
TRBD2	NA	TRBV11-3	TRBJ2-3	CASSSSGGTDTQYF	TGTGCCAGCAGCTCCAGCGGGGGCACAGATACGCAGTATTTT
TRBD2	once	TRBV14	TRBJ2-1	CASSQAGFSGRGFF	TGTGCCAGCAGCCAAGCAGGATTCAGCGGGAGGGGGTTCTTC
TRBD2	NA	TRBV29-1	TRBJ2-7	CSVETSGRWSEQYF	TGCAGCGTTGAAACTAGCGGGAGGTGGAGCGAGCAGTACTTC
NA	NA	TRBV27	TRBJ2-6	CASSRALGSGANVLTF	TGTGCCAGCAGCCGGGCCCTGGGTTCTGGGGCCAACGTCCTGACTTTC
NA	once	TRBV7-9	TRBJ1-1	CASRRTTGNTEAFF	TGTGCCAGCAGAAGGACGACAGGGAACACTGAAGCTTTCTTT
TRBD1	NA	TRBV29-1	TRBJ2-7	CSVETDRGYEQYF	TGCAGCGTTGAGACGGACAGGGGCTACGAGCAGTACTTC
NA	NA	TRBV9	TRBJ1-2	CASSVGSQGGYTF	TGTGCCAGCAGCGTAGGGAGTCAGGGTGGCTACACCTTC
NA	NA	TRBV29-1	TRBJ1-1	CSVERVVGTEAFF	TGCAGCGTTGAAAGGGTCGTGGGCACTGAAGCTTTCTTT
NA	NA	TRBV3-1	TRBJ2-5	CASSQLRGSEETQYF	TGTGCCAGCAGTCAACTACGGGGGAGCGAGGAGACCCAGTACTTC
NA	NA	TRBV10-3	TRBJ1-5	CAISESNLSTGAVYSNQPQHF	TGTGCCATCAGTGAGTCCAACCTGTCGACAGGAGCCGTTTATAGCAATCAGCCCCAGCATTTT
NA	NA	TRBV7-2	TRBJ2-7	CASNEGRTSSYEQYF	TGTGCCAGCAACGAGGGACGAACGAGCTCCTACGAGCAGTACTTC
TRBD1	NA	TRBV18	TRBJ1-1	CASSGDRNTEAFF	TGTGCCAGCTCAGGGGACAGGAACACTGAAGCTTTCTTT
TRBD1	NA	TRBV2	TRBJ2-2	CASTAGGNGELFF	TGTGCCAGCACGGCAGGGGGAAACGGGGAGCTGTTTTTT
NA	few	TRBV28	TRBJ2-7	CASSLGVGEQYF	TGTGCCAGCAGTTTGGGGGTTGGCGAGCAGTACTTC
TRBD1	NA	TRBV24-1	TRBJ1-2	CAISPVDRDDDYTF	TGTGCCATCAGCCCAGTGGACAGGGACGATGACTACACCTTC
NA	once	TRBV5-1	TRBJ2-7	CASSAGAQGVTQYEQYF	TGCGCCAGCAGCGCCGGGGCACAGGGCGTCACTCAATACGAGCAGTACTTC
NA	NA	TRBV27	TRBJ1-1	CASSSPSRGNTEAFF	TGTGCCAGCAGTTCGCCTAGCCGAGGTAACACTGAAGCTTTCTTT
NA	NA	TRBV5-4	TRBJ2-2	CASSFYTGELFF	TGTGCCAGCAGCTTTTATACCGGGGAGCTGTTTTTT
NA	NA	TRBV20-1	TRBJ1-1	CSARPVQGNTEAFF	TGCAGTGCTAGACCGGTCCAGGGGAACACTGAAGCTTTCTTT
NA	NA	TRBV4-2	TRBJ2-1	CASSPRDKSYNEQFF	TGTGCCAGCAGCCCGCGCGACAAATCCTACAATGAGCAGTTCTTC
NA	NA	TRBV28	TRBJ2-1	CASSTLMGEQFF	TGTGCCAGCAGCACTTTAATGGGTGAGCAGTTCTTC
NA	NA	TRBV28	TRBJ2-2	CASRLFTGELFF	TGTGCCAGCAGACTATTCACCGGGGAGCTGTTTTTT
TRBD2	NA	TRBV28	TRBJ2-5	CASSLSWTRSQETQYF	TGTGCCAGCAGTTTATCATGGACTAGGAGCCAAGAGACCCAGTACTTC
TRBD2	once	TRBV7-3	TRBJ2-5	CASSPGVAGVGETQYF	TGTGCCAGCAGCCCGGGGGTAGCGGGAGTAGGGGAGACCCAGTACTTC
NA	NA	TRBV12-3/TRBV12-4	TRBJ2-7	CASSFVSGRGEQYF	TGTGCCAGCAGTTTCGTTTCAGGAAGGGGCGAGCAGTACTTC
NA	NA	TRBV20-1	TRBJ2-3	CSAGDSGIGDDTQYF	TGCAGTGCTGGGGACAGCGGGATTGGGGACGATACGCAGTATTTT
TRBD2	NA	TRBV20-1	TRBJ2-5	CSATPGLAGAKETQYF	TGCAGTGCTACCCCGGGACTAGCGGGGGCCAAAGAGACCCAGTACTTC
TRBD1	once	TRBV20-1	TRBJ1-5	CSAQGAKGNQPQHF	TGCAGTGCCCAGGGGGCGAAAGGTAATCAGCCCCAGCATTTT
NA	NA	TRBV20-1	TRBJ2-5	CSALGPQYQETQYF	TGCAGTGCCCTGGGACCTCAGTACCAAGAGACCCAGTACTTC
TRBD2	NA	TRBV20-1	TRBJ2-3	CSAGTSAPDTQYF	TGCAGTGCTGGGACTAGCGCCCCAGATACGCAGTATTTT
TRBD1	NA	TRBV27	TRBJ2-3	CASSLRDRVGDTQYF	TGTGCCAGCAGTTTAAGGGACAGGGTCGGAGATACGCAGTATTTT
TRBD2	NA	TRBV29-1	TRBJ2-7	CSVEVPGGGEQYF	TGCAGCGTTGAAGTCCCGGGAGGAGGCGAGCAGTACTTC
TRBD1	NA	TRBV12-3/TRBV12-4	TRBJ1-5	CASSSGGLNQPQHF	TGTGCCAGCAGTTCAGGGGGCCTCAATCAGCCCCAGCATTTT
NA	NA	TRBV5-4	TRBJ2-1	CASSLGGRNNEQFF	TGTGCCAGCAGCTTGGGAGGTCGAAACAATGAGCAGTTCTTC
NA	NA	TRBV7-2	TRBJ2-1	CASSGDMSYNEQFF	TGTGCCAGCAGCGGGGACATGTCCTACAATGAGCAGTTCTTC
TRBD2	NA	TRBV15	TRBJ2-7	CATSRDRLAGGKEQYF	TGTGCCACCAGCAGAGATCGACTAGCGGGAGGTAAAGAGCAGTACTTC
NA	once	TRBV27	TRBJ2-7	CASSFQGLSYEQYF	TGTGCCAGCAGTTTCCAGGGTTTATCCTACGAGCAGTACTTC